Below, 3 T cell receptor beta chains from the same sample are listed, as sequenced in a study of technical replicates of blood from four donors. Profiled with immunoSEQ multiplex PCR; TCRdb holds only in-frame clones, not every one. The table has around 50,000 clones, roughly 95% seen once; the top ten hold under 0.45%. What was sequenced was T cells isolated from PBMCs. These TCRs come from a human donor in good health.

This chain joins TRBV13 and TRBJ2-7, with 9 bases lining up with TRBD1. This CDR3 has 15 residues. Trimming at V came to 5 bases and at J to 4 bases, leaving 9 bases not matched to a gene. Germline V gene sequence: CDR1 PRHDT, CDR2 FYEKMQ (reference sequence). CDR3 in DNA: TGTGCCAGCAGCGAACGGACAGGGGAAGGTTACGAGCAGTACTTC. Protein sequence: CASSERTGEGYEQYF.

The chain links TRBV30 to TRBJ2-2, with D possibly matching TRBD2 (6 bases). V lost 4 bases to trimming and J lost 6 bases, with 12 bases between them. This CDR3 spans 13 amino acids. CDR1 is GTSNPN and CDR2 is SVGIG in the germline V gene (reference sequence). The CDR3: CAWNTGASGELFF. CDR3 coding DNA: TGTGCCTGGAATACGGGAGCGTCCGGGGAGCTGTTTTTT.

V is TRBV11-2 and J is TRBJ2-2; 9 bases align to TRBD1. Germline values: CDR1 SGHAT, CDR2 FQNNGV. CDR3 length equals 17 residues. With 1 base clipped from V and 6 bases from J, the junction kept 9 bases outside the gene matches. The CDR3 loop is CASSLVTGGSIPGELFF. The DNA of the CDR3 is TGTGCCAGCAGCTTAGTCACAGGGGGCTCCATACCCGGGGAGCTGTTTTTT.